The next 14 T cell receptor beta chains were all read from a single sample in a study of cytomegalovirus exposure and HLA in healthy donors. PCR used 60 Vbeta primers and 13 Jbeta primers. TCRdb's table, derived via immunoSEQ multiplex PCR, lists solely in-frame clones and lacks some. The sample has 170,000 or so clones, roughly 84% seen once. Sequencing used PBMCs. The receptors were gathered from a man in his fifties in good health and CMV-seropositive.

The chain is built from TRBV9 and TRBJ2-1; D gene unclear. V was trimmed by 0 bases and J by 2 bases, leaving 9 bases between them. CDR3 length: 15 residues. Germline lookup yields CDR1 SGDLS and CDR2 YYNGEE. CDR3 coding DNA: TGTGCCAGCAGCGTAGGGGCTGCAACCTACAATGAGCAGTTCTTC. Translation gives CASSVGAATYNEQFF.

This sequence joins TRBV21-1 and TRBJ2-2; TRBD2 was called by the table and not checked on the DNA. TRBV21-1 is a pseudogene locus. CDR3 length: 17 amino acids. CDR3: CANKRERGNVEGGELFF. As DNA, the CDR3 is TGTGCCAACAAACGGGAGCGGGGAAACGTAGAGGGCGGGGAGCTGTTTTTT.

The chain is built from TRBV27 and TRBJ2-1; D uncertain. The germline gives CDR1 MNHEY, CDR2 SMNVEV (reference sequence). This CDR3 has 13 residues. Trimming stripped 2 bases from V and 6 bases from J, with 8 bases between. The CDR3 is CASSLIRPNEQFF. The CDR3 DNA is TGTGCCAGCAGTTTAATTCGTCCCAATGAGCAGTTCTTC.

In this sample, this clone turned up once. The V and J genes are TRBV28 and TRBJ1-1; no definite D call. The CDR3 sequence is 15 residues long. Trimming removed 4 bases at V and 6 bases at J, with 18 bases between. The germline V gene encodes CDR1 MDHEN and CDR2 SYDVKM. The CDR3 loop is CASSSPWGGSAEAFF. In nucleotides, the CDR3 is TGTGCCAGCAGTTCTCCCTGGGGAGGGTCCGCTGAAGCTTTCTTT.

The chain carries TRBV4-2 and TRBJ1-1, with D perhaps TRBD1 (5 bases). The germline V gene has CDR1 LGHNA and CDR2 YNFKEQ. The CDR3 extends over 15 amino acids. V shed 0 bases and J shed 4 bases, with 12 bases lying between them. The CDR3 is CASSQDGAARTEAFF. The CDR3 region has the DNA TGTGCCAGCAGCCAAGATGGGGCCGCTCGCACTGAAGCTTTCTTT.

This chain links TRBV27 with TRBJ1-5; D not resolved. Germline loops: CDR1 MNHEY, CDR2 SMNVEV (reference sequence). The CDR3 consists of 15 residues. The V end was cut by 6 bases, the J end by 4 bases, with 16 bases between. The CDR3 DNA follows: TGTGCCAGCAGCCCCTCGGGAGGTCGAAATCAGCCCCAGCATTTT. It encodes CASSPSGGRNQPQHF.

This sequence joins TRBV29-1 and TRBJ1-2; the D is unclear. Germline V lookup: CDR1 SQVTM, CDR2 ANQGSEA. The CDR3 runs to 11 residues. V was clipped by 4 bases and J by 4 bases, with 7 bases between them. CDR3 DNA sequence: TGCAGCGTTGGGGCGGGCTATGGCTACACCTTC. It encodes CSVGAGYGYTF.

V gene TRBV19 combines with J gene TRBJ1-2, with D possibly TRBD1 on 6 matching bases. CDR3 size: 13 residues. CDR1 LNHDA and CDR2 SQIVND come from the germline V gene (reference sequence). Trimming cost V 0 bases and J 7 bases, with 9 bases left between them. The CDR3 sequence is CASSIEGAAGYTF. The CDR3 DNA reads TGTGCCAGTAGTATAGAGGGGGCTGCTGGCTACACCTTC.

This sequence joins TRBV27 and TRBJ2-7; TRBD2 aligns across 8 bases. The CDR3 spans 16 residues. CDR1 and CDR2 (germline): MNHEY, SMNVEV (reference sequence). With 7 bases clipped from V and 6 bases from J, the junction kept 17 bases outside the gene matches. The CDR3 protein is CASILPALAVPCEQYV. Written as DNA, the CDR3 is TGTGCCAGCATCCTACCCGCACTAGCGGTACCCTGCGAGCAGTACGTC.

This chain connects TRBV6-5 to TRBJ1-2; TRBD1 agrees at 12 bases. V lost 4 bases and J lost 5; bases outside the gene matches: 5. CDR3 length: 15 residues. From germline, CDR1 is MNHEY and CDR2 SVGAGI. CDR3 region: CASSFAGQGAYGYTF. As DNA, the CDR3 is TGTGCCAGCAGTTTTGCGGGACAGGGGGCTTATGGCTACACCTTC.

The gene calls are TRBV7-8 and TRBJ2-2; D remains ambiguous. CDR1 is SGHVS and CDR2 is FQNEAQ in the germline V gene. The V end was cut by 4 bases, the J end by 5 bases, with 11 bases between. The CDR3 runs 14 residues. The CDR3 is CASSSRRKTGELFF. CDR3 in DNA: TGTGCCAGCAGCTCCCGGCGGAAGACCGGGGAGCTGTTTTTT. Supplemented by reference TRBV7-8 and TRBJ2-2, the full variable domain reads GAGVSQSPRYKVAKRGQDVALRCDPISGHVSLFWYQQALGQGPEFLTYFQNEAQLDKSGLPSDRFFAERPEGSVSTLKIQRTQQEDSAVYLCASSSRRKTGELFFGEGSRLTVL.

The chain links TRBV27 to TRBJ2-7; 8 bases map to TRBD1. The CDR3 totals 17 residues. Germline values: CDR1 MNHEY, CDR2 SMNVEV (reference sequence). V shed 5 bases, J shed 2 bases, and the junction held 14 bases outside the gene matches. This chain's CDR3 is CASSPRQGPGPPYEQYF. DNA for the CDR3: TGTGCCAGCAGTCCTCGACAGGGGCCCGGACCCCCCTACGAGCAGTACTTC.

The CDR3 here is CASSLNGGLYEQYV. The CDR3 nucleotides are TGTGCCAGCAGCCTAAATGGGGGCCTCTACGAGCAGTACGTC. The rearrangement joins TRBV11-2 to TRBJ2-7; the D gene is possibly TRBD1 (6 bases). The germline V gene has CDR1 SGHAT and CDR2 FQNNGV. The CDR3 spans 14 residues. The V gene lost 5 bases and the J gene lost 3 bases, with 14 bases spanning the gap.

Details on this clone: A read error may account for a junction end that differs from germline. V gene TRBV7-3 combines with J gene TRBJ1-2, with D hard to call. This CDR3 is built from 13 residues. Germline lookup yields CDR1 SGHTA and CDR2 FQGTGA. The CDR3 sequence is CASSLTLNSGYTF. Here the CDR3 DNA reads TGTGCCAGCAGCTTAACGTTAAACTCTGGCTACACCTTC.